This T cell receptor (beta chain) derives from a study of somatic mutations in cytotoxic T cells in rheumatoid arthritis. Study details: It was right after diagnosis, before any treatment, that patient blood (nearly 31 ml EDTA) was drawn.

Sequencing used immunoSEQ multiplex PCR; TCRdb keeps in-frame clones, though not all of them. The table lists roughly 20,000 clones, approximately 80% of them singletons, with roughly 12% in the top ten. The CDR3 spans 16 residues. Trimming at V came to 4 bases and at J to 7 bases, leaving 13 bases not matched to a gene. Germline V gene data show CDR1 as KGHSH and CDR2 as LQKENI. Input material: CD8+ T cells sorted from blood. This receptor was obtained from an adult with rheumatoid arthritis. The V and J genes are TRBV18 and TRBJ2-1; TRBD1 agrees at 7 bases. In DNA, the CDR3 is TGTGCCAGCTCACTTGAGACAGGGTGGTCTGAAAATGAGCAGTTCTTC. It is translated as CASSLETGWSENEQFF.